This T cell receptor beta chain was obtained from a study of blood T cell repertoires in COVID-19. Germline V lookup: CDR1 SGDLS, CDR2 YYNGEE. CDR3 length: 14 residues. V was pared by 3 bases and J by 8 bases, with 17 bases between. Recruitment covered about 26 US areas and drew participants whose ages spanned roughly 18 to 89 years. Clinical history as reported by participants underpinned cohort assignment. Resolution of symptoms, clearance, or two negative PCRs was present in recovered Cohort 3 donors. The assay was immunoSEQ multiplex PCR, and TCRdb's table has in-frame clones only and misses some. The sample shows approximately 270,000 clones, more than 75% of them seen only once.

The chain joins TRBV9 to TRBJ1-1; D ambiguous. The TCR sequence derives from a man aged 35-49 years who had recovered from COVID-19. The sequencing input was PBMCs or T cells enriched from blood (not recorded which). The CDR3 DNA sequence: TGTGCCAGCAGCGAGCGACGGGAGCCGACGGAAGCTTTCTTT. Amino acid sequence: CASSERREPTEAFF.